These 20 T cell receptor beta chains were all obtained from the same sample, sequenced in a study of blood T cell repertoires in COVID-19. Only in-frame clones appear in the TCRdb table, and some are missing; sequencing was by immunoSEQ multiplex PCR. Here the sample spans 95,000 to 150,000 clones, 70% to 75% being singletons. The specimen sequenced was peripheral blood. Receptors were obtained from an older man with COVID-19, enrolled during active disease.

The chain joins TRBV24-1 to TRBJ2-5; the match to TRBD1 covers 7 bases. CDR1 KGHDR and CDR2 SFDVKD come from the germline V gene. Trimming at V came to 4 bases and at J to 2 bases, leaving 12 bases not matched to a gene. The CDR3 extends over 17 amino acids. CDR3 nucleotides: TGTGCCACCAGTGACCCTGGGGCAGGGGGTACGCAAGAGACCCAGTACTTC. Protein: CATSDPGAGGTQETQYF.

This clone was observed many times. The chain links TRBV19 to TRBJ1-5, with 9 bases lining up with TRBD1. This CDR3 has 15 residues. Germline V gives CDR1 LNHDA, CDR2 SQIVND (reference sequence). The ends lost 7 bases at V and 5 bases at J; junction bases unmatched: 9. The CDR3 spells CASTTPGQGHQPQHF. The CDR3, as DNA: TGTGCCAGTACCACTCCGGGACAGGGCCATCAGCCCCAGCATTTT.

V usage is TRBV27 and J usage is TRBJ2-1, with no clear D. This CDR3 has 8 residues. CDR1 is MNHEY and CDR2 is SMNVEV in the germline V gene (reference sequence). Trimming shortened V by 5 bases and J by 13 bases, and 3 bases separated the two germline ends. CDR3 sequence (DNA): TGTGCCAGCAGTCCTCAGTTCTTC. Amino acids: CASSPQFF.

V usage is TRBV28 and J usage is TRBJ1-5; 8 nucleotides match TRBD1. The trim removed 10 bases at V and 5 bases at J, leaving 4 bases unmatched. Germline V gives CDR1 MDHEN, CDR2 SYDVKM. The CDR3 extends over 12 amino acids. Written as DNA, the CDR3 is TGTGCCACCAGACAGGGGCATCAGCCCCAGCATTTT. Residues: CATRQGHQPQHF.

The chain couples TRBV18 to TRBJ2-1; D call uncertain. This CDR3 is built from 15 residues. Trimming took 6 bases from V and 2 from J, leaving 14 bases between them. Germline V lookup: CDR1 KGHSH, CDR2 LQKENI. CDR3 in amino acids: CASSQSGFTYNEQFF. As DNA, the CDR3 is TGTGCCAGCTCGCAATCGGGTTTTACCTACAATGAGCAGTTCTTC.

On this clone itself: The sample carries other DNA sequences with the same CDR3. The chain combines TRBV3-1 (or the pseudogene TRBV3-2) with TRBJ1-5; D uncertain. CDR1 is LGHDT, CDR2 YNNKEL, per germline (reference sequence). The CDR3 totals 14 residues. Trimming cost V 4 bases and J 2 bases, with 9 bases left between them. CDR3 sequence: CASSPGGGNQPQHF. The CDR3, as DNA: TGTGCCAGCAGCCCCGGCGGCGGCAATCAGCCCCAGCATTTT.

The chain has TRBV28 and TRBJ2-5; 12 bases are shared with TRBD2. Per germline, CDR1 MDHEN and CDR2 SYDVKM. The CDR3 covers 15 residues. V shed 3 bases, J shed 7 bases, and the junction held 6 bases outside the gene matches. This chain's CDR3 is CASSLTSGRVVTQYF. In DNA, the CDR3 is TGTGCCAGCAGTTTGACTAGCGGGAGAGTTGTGACCCAGTACTTC.

V and J are TRBV7-2 and TRBJ2-1; unclear D gene. The length of the CDR3 is 14 residues. Germline V gene data show CDR1 as SGHTA and CDR2 as FQGNSA. The germline V and J ends were trimmed by 1 base and 0 bases, with 4 bases remaining between them. The CDR3 region is CASSLGSSYNEQFF. The CDR3 DNA follows: TGTGCCAGCAGCTTAGGCAGCTCCTACAATGAGCAGTTCTTC.

The chain links TRBV6-1 to TRBJ1-5; D unclear. The CDR3 extends over 15 amino acids. Looked up from germline, CDR1 is MNHNS and CDR2 is SASEGT. Trimming cost V 3 bases and J 6 bases, with 15 bases left between them. The CDR3 DNA sequence: TGTGCCAGCAGTGATAGGGAGGTTGTTGTTCAGCCCCAGCATTTT. This gives the protein CASSDREVVVQPQHF.

This chain joins TRBV7-9 and TRBJ2-7, with 8 bases that match TRBD2. There are 15 residues in the CDR3. Trimming cost V 4 bases and J 4 bases; bases outside gene matches: 9. The V gene's germline CDR1 is SEHNR and CDR2 FQNEAQ (reference sequence). The CDR3 loop reads CASSSRTSTNYEQYF. The CDR3 bases are TGTGCCAGCAGCTCCAGGACTAGCACCAATTACGAGCAGTACTTC.

The chain has TRBV19 and TRBJ1-5, with 12 bases that match TRBD1. J lost 7 bases, V lost 5 bases, and 6 bases had no gene match. This CDR3 region has 15 residues. CDR1 and CDR2 from the germline V gene are LNHDA and SQIVND (reference sequence). The CDR3 region is CASSLGQGAWQPQHF. CDR3 DNA: TGTGCCAGTAGTTTGGGACAGGGGGCCTGGCAGCCCCAGCATTTT. Full variable domain (remainder filled in from reference TRBV19 and TRBJ1-5): DGGITQSPKYLFRKEGQNVTLSCEQNLNHDAMYWYRQDPGQGLRLIYYSQIVNDFQKGDIAEGYSVSREKKESFPLTVTSAQKNPTAFYLCASSLGQGAWQPQHFGDGTRLSIL.

The rearrangement joins TRBV6-5 to TRBJ1-2; D is perhaps TRBD1 (5 bases). The CDR3 is 14 amino acids. Deletions cut 4 bases from V and 3 bases from J, with 12 bases between. Germline loops: CDR1 MNHEY, CDR2 SVGAGI. CDR3 region: CASSSPGGDYGYTF. In DNA, the CDR3 is TGTGCCAGCAGTTCACCCGGAGGGGACTATGGCTACACCTTC.

This clone has only one observation. This chain uses TRBV9 with TRBJ1-4; tentatively, D is TRBD1 (5 bases). Germline V gene data show CDR1 as SGDLS and CDR2 as YYNGEE. CDR3 length equals 15 residues. V gave up 5 bases and J gave up 3 bases, with 14 bases separating them. CDR3 DNA sequence: TGTGCCAGCAGTCCCGGGCAGGGCCCTAATGAAAAACTGTTTTTT. The encoded protein is CASSPGQGPNEKLFF. Full variable domain (rest looked up from reference TRBV9 and TRBJ1-4): DSGVTQTPKHLITATGQRVTLRCSPRSGDLSVYWYQQSLDQGLQFLIQYYNGEERAKGNILERFSAQQFPDLHSELNLSSLELGDSALYFCASSPGQGPNEKLFFGSGTQLSVL.

This clone was observed a single time. V is TRBV7-2 and J is TRBJ1-2, with D uncertain. Germline V gene data show CDR1 as SGHTA and CDR2 as FQGNSA. The CDR3 runs 14 residues. Trimming took off 5 bases at V and 7 bases at J, with 17 bases between the two ends. The chain's CDR3 is CASSIQSRRGGYTF. CDR3 in DNA: TGTGCCAGCAGCATACAGTCCCGGCGGGGTGGCTACACCTTC.

The rearrangement uses TRBV5-1 and TRBJ1-2, with 7 positions matching TRBD1. CDR1 and CDR2 (germline): SGHRS, YFSETQ. The J segment lost 5 bases and the V segment lost 4 bases, leaving 2 bases of the junction unmatched. The CDR3 is 12 residues long. Here the CDR3 reads CASSGDSYGYTF. In DNA form, the CDR3 reads TGCGCCAGCAGCGGGGACAGTTATGGCTACACCTTC. Combining the CDR3 with reference TRBV5-1 and TRBJ1-2 gives the whole variable domain KAGVTQTPRYLIKTRGQQVTLSCSPISGHRSVSWYQQTPGQGLQFLFEYFSETQRNKGNFPGRFSGRQFSNSRSEMNVSTLELGDSALYLCASSGDSYGYTFGSGTRLTVV.

This clone showed up just once. The chain has TRBV7-9 and TRBJ2-1, with 15 bases aligning to TRBD2. J gave up 7 bases and V 5 bases, and 6 bases lay outside the gene matches. Germline CDR1 is SEHNR and CDR2 is FQNEAQ (reference sequence). This CDR3 region has 16 residues. The CDR3 DNA is TGTGCCAGCAGCGCTGGGACTAGCGGGAGGATTAATGAGCAGTTCTTC. Translated, it gives CASSAGTSGRINEQFF.

V usage is TRBV6-5 and J usage is TRBJ2-1, with 12 bases identical to TRBD1. The CDR3 has 15 amino acids. After removal of 6 bases from V and 8 bases from J, the junction contained 8 bases not matched to a gene. Germline V gives CDR1 MNHEY, CDR2 SVGAGI. The CDR3 loop is CASSEGTGGKDEQFF. DNA of the CDR3: TGTGCCAGCAGCGAGGGGACAGGGGGCAAGGATGAGCAGTTCTTC.

The V and J genes are TRBV10-1 and TRBJ2-1, with D tentatively TRBD2 (5 bases). The V gene's germline CDR1 is WNHNN and CDR2 SYGVQD (reference sequence). V dropped 1 base and J dropped 8 bases, with 9 bases sitting between them. The CDR3 runs to 13 residues. CDR3 sequence reads: CASSEFGVHEQFF. The DNA for the CDR3 is TGCGCCAGCAGTGAGTTCGGGGTCCATGAGCAGTTCTTC.

The V and J genes are TRBV4-1 and TRBJ1-5; D gene unclear. The V gene lost 0 bases and the J gene lost 4 bases, with 4 bases spanning the gap. This CDR3 contains 13 residues. Germline V lookup: CDR1 MGHRA, CDR2 YSYEKL. Here the CDR3 reads CASSQDGNQPQHF. In nucleotides, the CDR3 is TGCGCCAGCAGCCAAGACGGGAATCAGCCCCAGCATTTT.

This chain uses TRBV4-2 with TRBJ2-3; D is perhaps TRBD2 (6 bases). The CDR3 is 17 amino acids. CDR1 is LGHNA and CDR2 is YNFKEQ in the germline V gene. The germline V and J ends were trimmed by 5 bases and 2 bases, with 20 bases remaining between them. The CDR3 sequence: CASSESAGSGYTDTQYF. The CDR3 bases are TGTGCCAGCAGCGAATCGGCGGGTAGCGGATACACAGATACGCAGTATTTT.